The source of this T cell receptor (beta chain) is a study of response to subunit inactivated influenza vaccine. Study-level findings and limits: The authors offered the suggestion that each seasonal influenza vaccination recruits few new T cells.

TCRdb processed the RT-PCR reads anew with MiXCR; each CDR3 protein has one entry. The table has some 520,000 distinct CDR3 sequences, 16% seen once; the top ten hold approximately 3%. Germline values: CDR1 MNHNS, CDR2 SASEGT. Trimming shortened V by 6 bases and J by 0 bases, and 12 bases separated the two germline ends. This CDR3 has 15 amino acids. Turning to this clonotype: Its specificity is not known.

The sequence derives from a man between 50 and 75 years old who received an inactivated influenza vaccine. The source material was CD4+ T cells sorted from PBMCs, sampled less than 30 months after vaccination. V usage is TRBV6-1 and J usage is TRBJ1-5; possible D gene TRBD1, 5 bases. CDR3 coding DNA: TGTGCCAGCAGCAAGACAGATAATAGCAATCAGCCCCAGCATTTT. Its protein product is CASSKTDNSNQPQHF.